The clone carrying this TCR beta chain has just one count. This specimen comes from a study of technical replicates of blood from a handful of donors. The V gene's germline CDR1 is SGDLS and CDR2 YYNGEE. The CDR3 consists of 14 residues. J lost 4 bases, V lost 5 bases, and 8 bases had no gene match. Profiled with immunoSEQ multiplex PCR; TCRdb holds only in-frame clones, not every one. The repertoire holds 50,000 to 55,000 clones, with 85% to 90% as singletons. The receptor's source is a human donor in good health. Some clones in this sample may be carry-over from other donors' samples. The chain employs TRBV9 and TRBJ2-7, with TRBD2 identical over 8 bases. Sequences were obtained from PBMCs. Here the CDR3 reads CASSYSGNRYEQYF. As DNA, the CDR3 is TGTGCCAGCAGTTATAGCGGGAACCGTTACGAGCAGTACTTC.